A single sample is the source of the 6 T cell receptor beta chains below, sequenced in a study of shared clonotypes between healthy human individuals. Sequencing was performed with immunoSEQ multiplex PCR; in TCRdb, only in-frame clones are kept and a portion is missing. The sample includes roughly 500,000 clones, 75% to 85% of them seen just once. Sequencing input: PBMCs. The receptor source for this set is a woman in her thirties or forties in good health. Some clones in this sample may be carry-over from other donors' samples.

This clone occurred a few times. CDR3 DNA: TGTGCCATCCAGGCTAGCGTGCAAGAGACCCAGTACTTC. Amino acid sequence: CAIQASVQETQYF. The chain uses TRBV10-3 and TRBJ2-5; tentatively, D is TRBD2 (6 bases). This CDR3 comprises 13 residues. The ends were cut back, 8 bases at V and 2 bases at J, with 12 bases in the middle. Germline CDR1 is ENHRY and CDR2 is SYGVKD.

The gene calls are TRBV11-3 and TRBJ1-1; D remains ambiguous. Trimming left V 3 bases short and J 4 bases short, with 12 bases between. Germline V gene lookup returns CDR1 SGHNT and CDR2 YENEEA. This CDR3 is 14 amino acids long. CDR3 bases: TGTGCCAGCAGCTTCTCCGGGGAGAGCACTGAAGCTTTCTTT. Translated, it gives CASSFSGESTEAFF.

The chain uses TRBV4-2 and TRBJ1-2; 8 bases are shared with TRBD1. The germline V gene has CDR1 LGHNA and CDR2 YNFKEQ. With 4 bases clipped from V and 6 bases from J, the junction kept 10 bases outside the gene matches. The CDR3 has 15 amino acids. The CDR3 sequence: CASSRGTGGMDGYTF. The CDR3 nucleotides are TGTGCCAGCAGCCGGGGGACAGGCGGCATGGATGGCTACACCTTC.

This chain joins TRBV11-2 and TRBJ2-7; D perhaps matches TRBD2 (6 bases). This CDR3 is 16 amino acids long. The germline V and J ends were trimmed by 5 bases and 9 bases, with 26 bases remaining between them. Germline-derived CDR1 and CDR2 are SGHAT and FQNNGV. CDR3 in DNA: TGTGCCAGCAGCACTCTCCGGGACTCAGCCCGTACGGGGCAGTACTTC. Amino acid sequence: CASSTLRDSARTGQYF.

This chain links TRBV6-1 with TRBJ1-1, with TRBD1 matching 10 bases. The V gene end was trimmed by 7 bases and the J gene end by 7 bases; junction bases not matched to a gene: 6. This CDR3 has 13 residues. Germline values: CDR1 MNHNS, CDR2 SASEGT. The CDR3 loop is CASTLDRGVEAFF. DNA of the CDR3: TGTGCCAGCACCTTGGACAGGGGGGTTGAAGCTTTCTTT.

This clone occurred many times. The V and J genes are TRBV7-8 and TRBJ2-1; 7 nucleotides match TRBD1. V lost 5 bases, J lost 9 bases, and 10 bases stayed unmatched. Germline values: CDR1 SGHVS, CDR2 FQNEAQ. The CDR3 runs to 14 residues. CDR3 sequence (DNA): TGTGCCAGCAGCCCACTGTGGGACAGTCTTGAGCAGTTCTTC. Translation: CASSPLWDSLEQFF.